This TCR beta chain was observed in a study of T-cell reconstitution after alpha-beta-depleted transplantation in children. This clonotype was seen ten or more times. Unique molecular identifiers were used in preparing the TCRbeta library. One entry per CDR3 protein results from TCRdb running MiXCR on the PCR reads. Among about 590,000 distinct CDR3 sequences listed, 13% were seen once. V was shortened by 3 bases and J by 5 bases, with 16 bases between the two germline ends. Germline loops: CDR1 SGHVS, CDR2 FNYEAQ. The CDR3 is 15 residues long. Specimen: PBMCs, mostly from graft donor cells, collected 360 days after TCRalphabeta/CD19-depleted stem cell transplant. This clonotype originated in a male patient under 18 who had a stem cell transplant for acute myeloid leukemia, so the T cells may come from the graft donor. The chain combines TRBV7-6 with TRBJ1-1; D remains unclear. The CDR3 nucleotides read TGTGCCAGCAGCTTCGAGAGGGTATTAGGTACTGAAGCTTTCTTT. Translation: CASSFERVLGTEAFF.